Shown below are 21 T cell receptor beta chains from a single sample sequenced in a study of blood T cell repertoires in COVID-19. Generated by immunoSEQ multiplex PCR, the TCRdb table keeps only in-frame clones and is missing some. The top ten hold approximately 8% of the sample, which has fewer than 35,000 clones, about 88% seen once. Sequenced material: peripheral blood. Every receptor here comes from a woman in her forties or fifties with active COVID-19.

This chain links TRBV7-2 with TRBJ2-5, with 12 nucleotides matching TRBD2. CDR1 and CDR2 (germline): SGHTA, FQGNSA. The V gene end was trimmed by 1 base and the J gene end by 2 bases; junction bases not matched to a gene: 8. The length of the CDR3 is 18 residues. CDR3 loop: CASSLVRLAGATQETQYF. The DNA for the CDR3 is TGTGCCAGCAGCTTAGTGAGACTAGCGGGGGCCACTCAAGAGACCCAGTACTTC.

Turning to this clone: The same CDR3 also results from other DNA sequences found in this sample. The chain has TRBV7-9 and TRBJ2-1, with 8 bases that match TRBD2. The germline gives CDR1 SEHNR, CDR2 FQNEAQ (reference sequence). The CDR3 is 16 amino acids. V shed 0 bases and J 2 bases; nucleotides not matched to a gene: 3. The chain's CDR3 is CASSLALAGTYNEQFF. The CDR3 coding sequence is TGTGCCAGCAGCTTAGCCCTAGCGGGCACCTACAATGAGCAGTTCTTC.

The gene calls are TRBV4-2 and TRBJ1-5; weak D call: TRBD1 (5 bases). CDR3 length equals 16 residues. Trimming took 0 bases from V and 6 from J, leaving 15 bases between them. The germline V gene has CDR1 LGHNA and CDR2 YNFKEQ. This chain's CDR3 is CASSQDPGTGTQPQHF. The CDR3 DNA reads as TGTGCCAGCAGCCAAGACCCTGGCACAGGAACTCAGCCCCAGCATTTT.

J is TRBJ2-1 and V is TRBV20-1, with 8 positions matching TRBD2. The V segment lost 3 bases and the J segment 1 base; nucleotides outside the gene matches: 14. Germline V CDR1 and CDR2: DFQATT, SNEGSKA (reference sequence). CDR3 length: 18 amino acids. CDR3 bases: TGCAGTGCTAGTGCGGGGCTAGCGGGTCTGCGGTCCTACAATGAGCAGTTCTTC. Its protein product is CSASAGLAGLRSYNEQFF.

The chain employs TRBV19 and TRBJ2-1; TRBD2 matches at 8 bases. V shed 2 bases, J shed 9 bases, and the junction held 9 bases outside the gene matches. Germline V gene sequence: CDR1 LNHDA, CDR2 SQIVND (reference sequence). This CDR3 contains 15 residues. The CDR3 protein is CASSITGTSGSEQFF. The DNA of the CDR3 is TGTGCCAGTAGTATAACCGGGACTAGTGGTAGTGAGCAGTTCTTC.

J is TRBJ1-3 and V is TRBV3-1 (or the pseudogene TRBV3-2); maybe TRBD1 (5 bases). Germline V gene lookup returns CDR1 LGHDT and CDR2 YNNKEL (reference sequence). This CDR3 is 14 amino acids long. V lost 3 bases to trimming and J lost 4 bases, with 10 bases between them. The CDR3 protein is CASSQGYRGNTIYF. DNA for the CDR3: TGTGCCAGCAGCCAGGGATACAGGGGAAACACCATATATTTT.

The rearrangement joins TRBV28 to TRBJ2-7; no reliable D call. With 4 bases removed from V and 5 bases from J, the gap between germline ends came to 18 bases. Looked up from germline, CDR1 is MDHEN and CDR2 is SYDVKM. There are 15 residues in the CDR3. The CDR3 reads CASSSPAPVLDEQYF. For the CDR3, the DNA is TGTGCCAGCAGTTCCCCTGCCCCCGTGTTAGACGAGCAGTACTTC.

This clone was observed a few times. The V and J genes are TRBV3-1 (or the pseudogene TRBV3-2) and TRBJ2-1, with 9 nucleotides matching TRBD2. With V trimmed by 1 base and J by 7 bases, 11 bases remained unmatched. Germline V gives CDR1 LGHDT, CDR2 YNNKEL (reference sequence). The CDR3 covers 17 residues. The CDR3 region is CASSQALAGRVGNEQFF. In DNA form, the CDR3 reads TGTGCCAGCAGCCAAGCCCTAGCGGGGAGGGTGGGGAATGAGCAGTTCTTC.

On this clone itself: Other DNA variants within this sample encode the same CDR3. The chain is built from TRBV28 and TRBJ2-7, with 7 nucleotides matching TRBD1. This CDR3 has 13 amino acids. V gave up 6 bases and J gave up 3 bases; unmatched junction bases: 5. Looked up from germline, CDR1 is MDHEN and CDR2 is SYDVKM. In nucleotides, the CDR3 is TGTGCCAGCAGCTTGACAGGGAACTACGAGCAGTACTTC. Translating gives CASSLTGNYEQYF.

This clone was recorded once. J is TRBJ2-7 and V is TRBV25-1, with unresolved D. The CDR3 runs 13 residues. The ends were cut back, 4 bases at V and 1 base at J, with 8 bases in the middle. Germline values: CDR1 MGHDK, CDR2 SYGVNS. The CDR3 loop is CASSAQVSYEQYF. In DNA, the CDR3 is TGTGCCAGCAGTGCCCAGGTATCCTACGAGCAGTACTTC.

V usage is TRBV6-1 and J usage is TRBJ1-1, with a possible D match to TRBD1 (5 bases). This CDR3 is 15 amino acids long. Trimming took off 0 bases at V and 8 bases at J, with 16 bases between the two ends. The germline gives CDR1 MNHNS, CDR2 SASEGT. The CDR3 loop reads CASSEADRGRGEAFF. The DNA of the CDR3 is TGTGCCAGCAGTGAAGCGGACCGGGGACGGGGGGAAGCTTTCTTT.

V usage is TRBV7-9 and J usage is TRBJ2-2, with D possibly TRBD1 on 6 matching bases. The V gene's germline CDR1 is SEHNR and CDR2 FQNEAQ (reference sequence). V lost 9 bases, J lost 1 base, and 12 bases lay in between. The CDR3 length is 14 residues. CDR3 loop: CARGGTGNTGELFF. The CDR3, as DNA: TGTGCCAGAGGGGGAACAGGGAACACCGGGGAGCTGTTTTTT.

The rearrangement uses TRBV5-1 and TRBJ2-3; TRBD1 matches 7 bases. This CDR3 is 18 amino acids long. In germline, CDR1 is SGHRS, CDR2 YFSETQ. The V gene end was trimmed by 4 bases and the J gene end by 1 base; junction bases not matched to a gene: 15. The CDR3 nucleotides are TGCGCCAGCAGCGCGGTGGCAGGGGGTCGGTTGGGCACAGATACGCAGTATTTT. Protein: CASSAVAGGRLGTDTQYF.

The chain carries TRBV7-9 and TRBJ1-1, with TRBD1 as a possible D gene (6 bases). Germline V gene lookup returns CDR1 SEHNR and CDR2 FQNEAQ (reference sequence). CDR3 length equals 15 residues. V was trimmed by 6 bases and J by 3 bases, leaving 17 bases between them. The CDR3 coding sequence is TGTGCCAGCAGTCGATGGACAGCGGAGGACACTGAAGCTTTCTTT. This sequence encodes CASSRWTAEDTEAFF.

The chain links TRBV5-1 to TRBJ2-7; 7 bases map to TRBD2. V lost 0 bases, J lost 3 bases, and 6 bases stayed unmatched. Germline CDR1 is SGHRS and CDR2 is YFSETQ. This CDR3 has 15 amino acids. The CDR3 here is CASSLVASGGYEQYF. The CDR3 nucleotides read TGCGCCAGCAGCTTGGTAGCTAGCGGAGGCTACGAGCAGTACTTC.

The rearrangement joins TRBV28 to TRBJ1-2, with D unclear. This CDR3 comprises 14 residues. V gave up 2 bases and J gave up 6 bases, with 13 bases separating them. Per the germline V gene, CDR1 is MDHEN and CDR2 is SYDVKM. CDR3 amino acids: CASSLPPGGHGYTF. CDR3 nucleotide sequence: TGTGCCAGCAGTTTACCCCCAGGAGGCCATGGCTACACCTTC.

The chain has TRBV29-1 and TRBJ1-2; D is uncertain. This CDR3 is built from 14 residues. Germline V gene data show CDR1 as SQVTM and CDR2 as ANQGSEA. Deletions cut 2 bases from V and 2 bases from J, with 12 bases between. The CDR3 nucleotides read TGCAGCGTTGAAATGAGACAATTAAACTATGGCTACACCTTC. This codes for CSVEMRQLNYGYTF.

The rearrangement uses TRBV5-6 and TRBJ2-7; D possibly corresponds to TRBD2 (6 bases). V gave up 1 base and J gave up 0 bases, with 11 bases separating them. Germline V gives CDR1 SGHDT, CDR2 YYEEEE. The CDR3 length is 15 residues. DNA of the CDR3: TGTGCCAGCAGCTTGTCCGGGAGTAGCTCCTACGAGCAGTACTTC. Amino acid sequence: CASSLSGSSSYEQYF.

The rearrangement joins TRBV5-4 to TRBJ2-5; maybe TRBD2 (6 bases). V was trimmed by 2 bases and J by 2 bases, leaving 10 bases between them. Germline CDR1 SGHNT, CDR2 YYREEE (reference sequence). This CDR3 comprises 14 residues. DNA of the CDR3: TGTGCCAGCAGCTTTCTAGCGAAACAAGAGACCCAGTACTTC. The encoded protein is CASSFLAKQETQYF. Full variable domain (remainder filled in from reference TRBV5-4 and TRBJ2-5): ETGVTQSPTHLIKTRGQQVTLRCSSQSGHNTVSWYQQALGQGPQFIFQYYREEENGRGNFPPRFSGLQFPNYSSELNVNALELDDSALYLCASSFLAKQETQYFGPGTRLLVL.

The chain has TRBV9 and TRBJ2-6; maybe TRBD2 (5 bases). Looked up from germline, CDR1 is SGDLS and CDR2 is YYNGEE. The CDR3 runs to 17 residues. Between the trimmed V and J ends, which lost 4 bases and 4 bases, there was a span of 18 bases. The CDR3 spells CASSSYYSPGGANVLTF. The CDR3, as DNA: TGTGCCAGCAGCTCTTATTATAGCCCGGGAGGGGCCAACGTCCTGACTTTC.

V gene TRBV2 combines with J gene TRBJ1-2; 9 bases align to TRBD1. Trimming at V came to 6 bases and at J to 7 bases, leaving 9 bases not matched to a gene. Germline CDR1 SNHLY, CDR2 FYNNEI. The CDR3 totals 14 residues. The CDR3 DNA reads TGTGCCAGCAGGATGGGACAGGGTAAGGCTGGCTACACCTTC. Encoded protein: CASRMGQGKAGYTF.